A selection of T cell receptor beta chains follows, all from one sample in a study of OX40 agonist ivuxolimab in advanced cancers. Here immunoSEQ multiplex PCR was the method, and the copy in TCRdb shows in-frame clones only, minus some. The sample carries tens of thousands of clones, more than 85% recorded once. The starting material was CD4+ or CD8+ T cells sorted from blood, obtained in a trial of the OX40 agonist ivuxolimab. These receptors were obtained from an adult with an advanced solid tumor such as melanoma, head and neck, liver or kidney cancer. CDR3s include the opening cysteine and the closing phenylalanine or tryptophan. Fields, in order: V gene, J gene, D gene, clone size, CDR3 DNA, CDR3 protein. The D gene is left open where the match is weak. A row's size may be missing; if present it is once, few, many or a size class.

V: TRBV19; J: TRBJ2-3; D: .; size: .; DNA: TGTGCCAGTAGTCCTCGGGACGGAGATACGCAGTATTTT; CDR3: CASSPRDGDTQYF
V: TRBV11-2; J: TRBJ2-2; D: TRBD1; size: .; DNA: TGTGCCAGCAGCTTCCTAGCAGGGGGTAACACCGGGGAGCTGTTTTTT; CDR3: CASSFLAGGNTGELFF
V: TRBV19; J: TRBJ1-1; D: .; size: once; DNA: TGTGCCAGTAGCCCGGGAATGAACACTGAAGCTTTCTTT; CDR3: CASSPGMNTEAFF
V: TRBV28; J: TRBJ1-2; D: .; size: .; DNA: TGTGCCAGCAGTTTTCGATTCGGCTACACCTTC; CDR3: CASSFRFGYTF
V: TRBV9; J: TRBJ1-5; D: TRBD1; size: once; DNA: TGTGCCAGCAGCCCAGGGGGGGGGCCGGATCAGCCCCAGCATTTT; CDR3: CASSPGGGPDQPQHF
V: TRBV28; J: TRBJ2-4; D: TRBD1; size: once; DNA: TGTGCCAGCAGTTGGGACAGGGGGTTGAACATTCAGTACTTC; CDR3: CASSWDRGLNIQYF
V: TRBV6-4; J: TRBJ1-2; D: TRBD1; size: .; DNA: TGTGCCAGCAATCCTCCGGGACAGGGGGCTGGCTACACCTTC; CDR3: CASNPPGQGAGYTF
V: TRBV7-7; J: TRBJ2-7; D: .; size: .; DNA: TGTGCCAGCAGCTTAGGTAACGAGCAGTACTTC; CDR3: CASSLGNEQYF
V: TRBV6-5; J: TRBJ1-5; D: .; size: once; DNA: TGTGCCAGTAGACTAAGCGGGGTGGGTCAGCCCCAGCATTTT; CDR3: CASRLSGVGQPQHF
V: TRBV5-8; J: TRBJ2-3; D: .; size: .; DNA: TGTGCCAGCAGCTTGGTTATGAGGGTTGTTCGCACAGATACGCAGTATTTT; CDR3: CASSLVMRVVRTDTQYF
V: TRBV2; J: TRBJ1-3; D: .; size: .; DNA: TGTGCCAGCAGCGCTGCTTTCGGCTCTGGAAACACCATATATTTT; CDR3: CASSAAFGSGNTIYF
V: TRBV7-2; J: TRBJ1-1; D: .; size: .; DNA: TGTGCCAGCAGCTTAGTAGGGCCTGAAGCTTTCTTT; CDR3: CASSLVGPEAFF
V: TRBV19; J: TRBJ1-5; D: .; size: .; DNA: TGTGCCAGTAGTGCCCTTGGGGCACTGAGCAATCAGCCCCAGCATTTT; CDR3: CASSALGALSNQPQHF
V: TRBV6-5; J: TRBJ2-3; D: TRBD1; size: .; DNA: TGTGCCAGCAGGGGGACAGGGGGCTTGGGTACGCAGTATTTT; CDR3: CASRGTGGLGTQYF
V: TRBV18; J: TRBJ1-1; D: .; size: .; DNA: TGTGCCAGCTCACCACCAGGACTGAACACTGAAGCTTTCTTT; CDR3: CASSPPGLNTEAFF